Reported below is one T cell receptor (beta chain). The antigen is not known. The sample holds other DNA sequences that translate to the same CDR3. Noted time point: blood from clinic visit 5 months post-surgery; TSC patient then seizure free. Only cases whose brain tissue showed the highest T cell transcript signatures were sequenced. Patients received at least one anti-epileptic drug before surgery. Per the germline V gene, CDR1 is SGHRS and CDR2 is YFSETQ. The germline V and J ends were trimmed by 0 bases and 1 base, with 7 bases remaining between them. CDR3 length equals 14 residues. This sample is part of a study of brain T cells in children with intractable seizures. Here immunoSEQ multiplex PCR was the method, and the copy in TCRdb shows in-frame clones only, minus some. The sample includes about 340,000 clones, over 90% of them seen just once. Study-wide points: Patients' HCMV serostatus was unknown; virus specificity rests on CDR3 similarity alone.

This receptor was identified in a boy younger than two with tuberous sclerosis and intractable seizures. The chain employs TRBV5-1 and TRBJ1-1; D perhaps matches TRBD1 (5 bases). This specimen was peripheral blood, taken roughly 5 months after surgery. The CDR3 reads CASSLDTGNTEAFF. CDR3 coding DNA: TGCGCCAGCAGCTTGGATACAGGGAACACTGAAGCTTTCTTT.